This T cell receptor beta chain emerged from a study of Ad26.COV2.S vaccination and SARS-CoV-2 variants. The CDR3 runs to 15 residues. CDR1 LNHDA and CDR2 SQIVND come from the germline V gene (reference sequence). Between the trimmed V and J ends, which lost 5 bases and 0 bases, there was a span of 8 bases. Regarding treatment: roughly 20 received Ad26.COV2.S at low or high dose, single or two shots; about five received placebo; per-sample allocation not given. Collection of the samples took place on day 63 after the first injection of vaccine or placebo. Within Boston, the person who donated was an adult of 18-55 years. Data came from immunoSEQ multiplex PCR; TCRdb stores just in-frame clones and leaves some out. This table holds 300,000 to 400,000 clones, around 87% found once.

This sequence originates from a person between 18 and 65 years old who received the Ad26.COV2.S COVID-19 vaccine or a placebo. The rearrangement uses TRBV19 and TRBJ2-6; D unclear. The specimen comprised peripheral blood, sampled in a trial of Ad26.COV2.S vaccine versus placebo. CDR3 nucleotide sequence: TGTGCCAGTAGTTTTGGGTCCTCTGGGGCCAACGTCCTGACTTTC. This sequence encodes CASSFGSSGANVLTF.